This passage covers 3 T cell receptor beta chains from one sample sequenced in a study of T-cell reconstitution after alpha-beta-depleted transplantation in children. Unique molecular identifiers were incorporated when the TCRbeta library was constructed. TCRdb itself ran the PCR reads through MiXCR, one entry per CDR3 protein. The sample lists approximately 45,000 distinct CDR3 sequences; roughly half were seen once. The sample here was peripheral blood, taken before TCRalphabeta/CD19-depleted stem cell transplant. The origin of the receptors is a boy in the first two years of life with SCID, due to receive a stem cell transplant.

The gene calls are TRBV5-1 and TRBJ1-1; D may be TRBD1 (6 bases). The V and J ends lost 0 bases and 4 bases respectively, with 13 bases between them. The germline V gene has CDR1 SGHRS and CDR2 YFSETQ. This CDR3 region has 15 residues. The CDR3 DNA reads as TGCGCCAGCAGCTTGGAGTGGGGGCCTACCACTGAAGCTTTCTTT. Its protein product is CASSLEWGPTTEAFF.

The chain combines TRBV3-1 with TRBJ2-7, with D perhaps given as TRBD1 or TRBD2 (6 bases each). The CDR3 is made up of 14 amino acids. Germline V lookup: CDR1 LGHDT, CDR2 YNNKEL (reference sequence). With 4 bases removed from V and 4 bases from J, the gap between germline ends came to 14 bases. DNA for the CDR3: TGTGCCAGCAGCCCTCGGGGGCCCCCTTACGAGCAGTACTTC. This gives the protein CASSPRGPPYEQYF.

The chain joins TRBV9 to TRBJ1-5; D may be TRBD1 (6 bases). Germline lookup yields CDR1 SGDLS and CDR2 YYNGEE. Trimming left V 0 bases short and J 6 bases short, with 13 bases between. This CDR3 region has 15 residues. The CDR3 DNA reads TGTGCCAGCAGCGTAGACGGGGGGGCGCGTCAGCCCCAGCATTTT. This gives the protein CASSVDGGARQPQHF.